Each of the 18 T cell receptor beta chains below was sequenced from the same sample in a study of T cell responses to AZD1222 COVID-19 vaccine. The table came from immunoSEQ multiplex PCR; TCRdb's copy has only in-frame clones and leaves some out. The data contain 110,000 to 150,000 clones, more than 85% of them singletons. Sample: peripheral blood, taken after recovery from COVID-19. All receptors derive from an adult who had recovered from COVID-19.

The chain joins TRBV3-1 (or the pseudogene TRBV3-2) to TRBJ2-5, with TRBD2 matching over 7 bases. CDR3 length: 14 amino acids. V shed 6 bases, J shed 5 bases, and the junction held 9 bases outside the gene matches. Per the germline V gene, CDR1 is LGHDT and CDR2 is YNNKEL (reference sequence). The DNA of the CDR3 is TGTGCCAGCAGTATCCAGCGGGATGGGGAGACCCAGTACTTC. Amino acid sequence: CASSIQRDGETQYF.

The gene calls are TRBV30 and TRBJ2-7; 9 nucleotides agree with TRBD1. In germline, CDR1 is GTSNPN, CDR2 SVGIG (reference sequence). The CDR3 length is 15 residues. With 2 bases clipped from V and 5 bases from J, the junction kept 10 bases outside the gene matches. The CDR3 sequence: CAWSIPGQGGDEQYF. The CDR3 DNA sequence: TGTGCCTGGAGTATACCGGGACAGGGAGGAGACGAGCAGTACTTC.

This clone occurred a few times. The chain couples TRBV28 to TRBJ1-2; perhaps TRBD1 as D (5 bases). V was pared by 7 bases and J by 4 bases, with 10 bases between. The CDR3 extends over 12 amino acids. CDR1 is MDHEN, CDR2 SYDVKM, per germline. CDR3 amino acids: CASTDMSYGYTF. DNA for the CDR3: TGTGCCAGCACGGACATGTCCTATGGCTACACCTTC.

The chain couples TRBV6-2 or TRBV6-3 to TRBJ1-5; possible D gene TRBD1, 6 bases. V lost 0 bases and J lost 7, with 13 bases in between. CDR1 MNHEY and CDR2 SVGEGT come from the germline V gene. The CDR3 has 15 residues. In DNA form, the CDR3 reads TGTGCCAGCAGTTACTCGGGGCAGGGGCGACAGCCCCAGCATTTT. Translated, it gives CASSYSGQGRQPQHF.

The chain couples TRBV28 to TRBJ2-7; D is undetermined. The CDR3 loop spans 14 amino acids. Germline loops: CDR1 MDHEN, CDR2 SYDVKM. The V end was cut by 3 bases, the J end by 1 base, with 10 bases between. The CDR3 sequence is CASSFSSGSYEQYF. Here the CDR3 DNA reads TGTGCCAGCAGTTTTTCAAGTGGTTCCTACGAGCAGTACTTC. The full variable domain, its missing parts supplied by reference TRBV28 and TRBJ2-7, is DVKVTQSSRYLVKRTGEKVFLECVQDMDHENMFWYRQDPGLGLRLIYFSYDVKMKEKGDIPEGYSVSREKKERFSLILESASTNQTSMYLCASSFSSGSYEQYFGPGTRLTVT.

This clone was detected once. This rearrangement joins TRBV20-1 to TRBJ2-3; possibly TRBD2 for D (5 bases). The CDR3 totals 10 residues. From germline, CDR1 is DFQATT and CDR2 SNEGSKA (reference sequence). The CDR3 nucleotides read TGCAGGGACTTCACAGATACGCAGTATTTT. Amino acid sequence: CRDFTDTQYF.

V usage is TRBV7-9 and J usage is TRBJ1-1; D not resolved. The germline V gene encodes CDR1 SEHNR and CDR2 FQNEAQ (reference sequence). V gave up 5 bases and J gave up 3 bases, with 10 bases separating them. The CDR3 covers 13 residues. In DNA form, the CDR3 reads TGTGCCAGCAGCCCCCAGAGGGACACTGAAGCTTTCTTT. It encodes CASSPQRDTEAFF.

The chain joins TRBV6-2 or TRBV6-3 to TRBJ2-2; 7 positions match TRBD1. V shed 2 bases, J shed 5 bases, and the junction held 5 bases outside the gene matches. Germline lookup yields CDR1 MNHEY and CDR2 SVGEGT. The CDR3 sequence is 15 residues long. CDR3 in DNA: TGTGCCAGCAGTTACGGGACAGCGAGGACCGGGGAGCTGTTTTTT. This translates into CASSYGTARTGELFF.

The genes are TRBV2 and TRBJ2-7; D unresolved. The CDR3 totals 13 residues. Germline CDR1 and CDR2: SNHLY and FYNNEI. Trimming shortened V by 8 bases and J by 3 bases, and 14 bases separated the two germline ends. The CDR3 sequence: CASALRADYEQYF. The CDR3 coding sequence is TGTGCCAGCGCCCTAAGGGCTGACTACGAGCAGTACTTC.

The chain uses TRBV10-3 and TRBJ2-7; no firm D call. Trimming cost V 3 bases and J 4 bases, with 10 bases left between them. The CDR3 length is 13 residues. CDR1 is ENHRY, CDR2 SYGVKD, per germline. CDR3 DNA sequence: TGTGCCATCAGTGATTGGCCCTTTTACGAGCAGTACTTC. Its protein is CAISDWPFYEQYF.

V is TRBV19 and J is TRBJ2-1; TRBD1 matches 8 bases. Per the germline V gene, CDR1 is LNHDA and CDR2 is SQIVND (reference sequence). V dropped 10 bases and J dropped 9; count of bases not matched to a gene: 8. The CDR3 consists of 12 residues. The CDR3 sequence is CATRTGIGEQFF. CDR3 DNA sequence: TGTGCCACGCGGACAGGGATCGGTGAGCAGTTCTTC.

The rearrangement uses TRBV5-1 and TRBJ2-5, with D perhaps TRBD1 (5 bases). The germline gives CDR1 SGHRS, CDR2 YFSETQ. This CDR3 has 14 amino acids. Trimming cost V 4 bases and J 2 bases, with 12 bases left between them. The CDR3 loop is CASSLRQLQETQYF. The CDR3 DNA reads TGCGCCAGCAGCCTCAGACAGCTGCAAGAGACCCAGTACTTC.

The chain couples TRBV14 to TRBJ1-5, with a tentative D call TRBD1 (6 bases). Trimming took off 10 bases at V and 0 bases at J, with 13 bases between the two ends. CDR1 and CDR2 from the germline V gene are SGHDN and FVKESK. This CDR3 region has 14 residues. CDR3 sequence: CAKDTGYSNQPQHF. The CDR3 DNA follows: TGTGCCAAAGATACAGGGTATAGCAATCAGCCCCAGCATTTT.

The rearrangement joins TRBV9 to TRBJ2-1, with TRBD2 identical over 14 bases. V lost 0 bases, J lost 3 bases, and 5 bases stayed unmatched. Germline V CDR1 and CDR2: SGDLS, YYNGEE. The CDR3 sequence is 18 residues long. CDR3 nucleotide sequence: TGTGCCAGCAGCGTAGAGGGACTAGCGGGAGTCGGCTACAATGAGCAGTTCTTC. It codes for CASSVEGLAGVGYNEQFF.

This clone has a count of ten or more. The chain employs TRBV4-2 and TRBJ1-6; D gene uncertain. The V end was cut by 0 bases, the J end by 8 bases, with 5 bases between. The CDR3 runs 13 residues. CDR1 is LGHNA, CDR2 YNFKEQ, per germline. This CDR3 reads CASSQDKDSPLHF. Written as DNA, the CDR3 is TGTGCCAGCAGCCAAGACAAGGATTCACCCCTCCACTTT.

This chain connects TRBV12-3 or TRBV12-4 to TRBJ2-3, with D unclear. V gave up 2 bases and J gave up 1 base, with 4 bases separating them. The CDR3 consists of 13 residues. The CDR3 protein is CASSLIGTDTQYF. The CDR3 nucleotides are TGTGCCAGCAGTTTAATCGGCACAGATACGCAGTATTTT.

This chain links TRBV24-1 with TRBJ1-4, with D uncertain. Germline V gene data show CDR1 as KGHDR and CDR2 as SFDVKD. The V end lost 3 bases, the J end lost 4 bases, and 8 bases lay between the germline ends. The CDR3 covers 14 residues. The CDR3 DNA reads as TGTGCCACCAGTGATGGCACCTTTAATGAAAAACTGTTTTTT. It translates to CATSDGTFNEKLFF.

The chain joins TRBV7-2 to TRBJ1-2; tentative D call: TRBD1 (5 bases). The CDR3 loop spans 19 amino acids. V gave up 3 bases and J gave up 1 base, with 24 bases separating them. Per germline, CDR1 SGHTA and CDR2 FQGNSA. CDR3 nucleotide sequence: TGTGCCAGCAGCTTGACCCCCCGGGACCCTGATTTTTTTAACTATGGCTACACCTTC. As protein: CASSLTPRDPDFFNYGYTF.